A selection of T cell receptor beta chains follows, all from one sample in a study of shared clonotypes between healthy human individuals. The assay was immunoSEQ multiplex PCR, and TCRdb's table has in-frame clones only and misses some. The table records approximately 2.5 million clones, over 85% of them present only once. Input material: naive CD4+ T cells from PBMCs. Every receptor here comes from a man between 18 and 29 years old in good health. Some clones in this sample may be carry-over from other donors' samples. CDR3s include the opening cysteine and the closing phenylalanine or tryptophan. The order of the fields is J gene, clone size, D gene, V gene, CDR3 protein, CDR3 DNA. The D gene is left open where the match is weak. The listing skips clone size in some rows; elsewhere it reads once, few, many or a size class.

J gene: TRBJ2-1
clone size: -
D gene: -
V gene: TRBV19
CDR3 protein: CASSPRGGYSSSYNEQFF
CDR3 DNA: TGTGCCAGTAGTCCCAGAGGGGGATACTCCAGCTCCTACAATGAGCAGTTCTTC

J gene: TRBJ2-6
clone size: -
D gene: -
V gene: TRBV7-2
CDR3 protein: CASSVGTGSGANVLTF
CDR3 DNA: TGTGCCAGCAGCGTTGGGACCGGCTCTGGGGCCAACGTCCTGACTTTC

J gene: TRBJ1-2
clone size: -
D gene: TRBD1
V gene: TRBV25-1
CDR3 protein: CASANPGQGRLNYGYTF
CDR3 DNA: TGTGCCAGCGCCAATCCGGGACAGGGGCGACTTAACTATGGCTACACCTTC

J gene: TRBJ1-2
clone size: -
D gene: -
V gene: TRBV11-2
CDR3 protein: CASSPLYGYTF
CDR3 DNA: TGTGCCAGCAGCCCCCTCTATGGCTACACCTTC

J gene: TRBJ2-7
clone size: few
D gene: -
V gene: TRBV2
CDR3 protein: CASTARRTGTYEQYF
CDR3 DNA: TGTGCCAGCACCGCCCGCAGGACGGGAACCTACGAGCAGTACTTC

J gene: TRBJ1-2
clone size: -
D gene: TRBD1
V gene: TRBV9
CDR3 protein: CASSVVGTGDGYTF
CDR3 DNA: TGTGCCAGCAGCGTAGTTGGGACAGGGGATGGCTACACCTTC

J gene: TRBJ1-1
clone size: -
D gene: -
V gene: TRBV27
CDR3 protein: CASSSWGEMNTEAFF
CDR3 DNA: TGTGCCAGCAGTAGCTGGGGGGAGATGAACACTGAAGCTTTCTTT

J gene: TRBJ1-1
clone size: -
D gene: TRBD1
V gene: TRBV5-5
CDR3 protein: CASSGGQGMNTEAFF
CDR3 DNA: TGTGCCAGCAGCGGAGGACAGGGAATGAACACTGAAGCTTTCTTT

J gene: TRBJ2-7
clone size: once
D gene: -
V gene: TRBV5-1
CDR3 protein: CASSLGISGNEQYF
CDR3 DNA: TGCGCCAGCAGCTTAGGGATTAGCGGCAACGAGCAGTACTTC

J gene: TRBJ1-4
clone size: -
D gene: TRBD1
V gene: TRBV5-5
CDR3 protein: CASSPTGNNEKLFF
CDR3 DNA: TGTGCCAGCAGCCCGACAGGGAATAATGAAAAACTGTTTTTT

J gene: TRBJ2-6
clone size: -
D gene: TRBD1
V gene: TRBV5-1
CDR3 protein: CASSAEGTGGAGANVLTF
CDR3 DNA: TGCGCCAGCAGCGCCGAGGGGACAGGGGGCGCCGGGGCCAACGTCCTGACTTTC

J gene: TRBJ1-1
clone size: -
D gene: TRBD1
V gene: TRBV27
CDR3 protein: CASSRDRVTNTEAFF
CDR3 DNA: TGTGCCAGCAGTCGGGACAGGGTAACGAACACTGAAGCTTTCTTT

J gene: TRBJ2-6
clone size: -
D gene: -
V gene: TRBV27
CDR3 protein: CASHGAGTGANVLTF
CDR3 DNA: TGTGCCAGCCACGGGGCGGGGACTGGGGCCAACGTCCTGACTTTC

J gene: TRBJ2-1
clone size: -
D gene: TRBD2
V gene: TRBV6-4
CDR3 protein: CASSVLAGVGNEQFF
CDR3 DNA: TGTGCCAGCAGCGTACTAGCGGGAGTGGGCAATGAGCAGTTCTTC